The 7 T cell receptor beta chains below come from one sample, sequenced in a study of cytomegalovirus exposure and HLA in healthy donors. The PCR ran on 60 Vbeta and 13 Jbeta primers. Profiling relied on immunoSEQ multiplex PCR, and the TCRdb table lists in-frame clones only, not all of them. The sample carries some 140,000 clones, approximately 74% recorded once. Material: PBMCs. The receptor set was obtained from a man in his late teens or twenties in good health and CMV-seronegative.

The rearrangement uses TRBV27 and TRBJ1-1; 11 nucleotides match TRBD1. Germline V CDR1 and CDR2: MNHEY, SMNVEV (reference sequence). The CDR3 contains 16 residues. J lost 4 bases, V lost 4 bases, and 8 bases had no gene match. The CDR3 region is CASSSPRGTGGTEAFF. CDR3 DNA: TGTGCCAGCAGTTCCCCACGGGGGACAGGGGGCACTGAAGCTTTCTTT.

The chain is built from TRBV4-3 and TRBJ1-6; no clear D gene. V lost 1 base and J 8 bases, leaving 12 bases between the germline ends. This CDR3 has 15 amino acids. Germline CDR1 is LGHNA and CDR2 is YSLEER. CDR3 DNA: TGCGCCAGCAGCCAAGTAGCCAGAACATATTCACCCCTCCACTTT. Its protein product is CASSQVARTYSPLHF.

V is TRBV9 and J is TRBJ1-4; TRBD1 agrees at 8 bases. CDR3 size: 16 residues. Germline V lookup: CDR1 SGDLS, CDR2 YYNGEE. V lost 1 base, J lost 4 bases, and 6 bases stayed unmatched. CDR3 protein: CASSVRQGTLNEKLFF. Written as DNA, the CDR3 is TGTGCCAGCAGCGTACGACAGGGGACTCTTAATGAAAAACTGTTTTTT.

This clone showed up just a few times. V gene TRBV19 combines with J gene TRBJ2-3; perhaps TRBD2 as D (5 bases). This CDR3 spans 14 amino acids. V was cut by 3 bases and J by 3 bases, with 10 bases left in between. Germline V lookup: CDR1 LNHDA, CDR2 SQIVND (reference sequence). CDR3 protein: CASSIRRATDTQYF. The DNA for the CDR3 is TGTGCCAGTAGTATTAGGCGGGCAACAGATACGCAGTATTTT.

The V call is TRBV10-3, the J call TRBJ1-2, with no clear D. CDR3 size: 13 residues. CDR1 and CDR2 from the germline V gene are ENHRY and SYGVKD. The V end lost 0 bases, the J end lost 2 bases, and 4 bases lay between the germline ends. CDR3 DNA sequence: TGTGCCATCAGTGAGTCGACAAACTATGGCTACACCTTC. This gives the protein CAISESTNYGYTF.

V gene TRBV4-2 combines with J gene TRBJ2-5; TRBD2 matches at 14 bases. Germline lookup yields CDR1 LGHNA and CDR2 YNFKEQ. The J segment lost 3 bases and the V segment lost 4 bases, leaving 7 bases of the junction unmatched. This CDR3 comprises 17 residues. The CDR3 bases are TGTGCCAGCAGCCCCTCTGAGACTAGCGGGGGGGAAGAGACCCAGTACTTC. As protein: CASSPSETSGGEETQYF.

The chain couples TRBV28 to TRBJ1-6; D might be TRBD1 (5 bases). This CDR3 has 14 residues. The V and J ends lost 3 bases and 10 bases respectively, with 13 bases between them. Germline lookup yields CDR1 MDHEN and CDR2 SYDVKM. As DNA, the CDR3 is TGTGCCAGCAGTTTCTCTTGGGGCGCATCACCCCTCCACTTT. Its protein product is CASSFSWGASPLHF.